One and the same sample provided the 32 T cell receptor beta chains below, sequenced in a study of T cells in Graves' hyperthyroidism and ophthalmopathy. Using RNA transcripts as the source, TCR beta CDR3 regions were amplified. The HTBI primer set drove a first-round RT-PCR of the TCR CDR3. TCRdb re-analysed the multiplex PCR reads in MiXCR, keeping a single row per CDR3 protein. Of 150,000 or so distinct CDR3 sequences in the sample, about 20% were seen once. The material sequenced was blood. Receptor source: a woman in her forties or fifties with Graves' hyperthyroidism that later progressed to Graves' ophthalmopathy.

V usage is TRBV20-1 and J usage is TRBJ2-7; 7 nucleotides line up with TRBD2. The germline V gene has CDR1 DFQATT and CDR2 SNEGSKA (reference sequence). V gave up 0 bases and J gave up 4 bases; unmatched junction bases: 0. The CDR3 runs to 12 residues. The CDR3 coding sequence is TGCAGTGCTAGAGAGCGGGAGTACGAGCAGTACGTC. Encoded protein: CSAREREYEQYV.

Ten or more counts support this clonotype. The chain couples TRBV18 to TRBJ2-7; 9 nucleotides align to TRBD2. Germline V gene lookup returns CDR1 KGHSH and CDR2 LQKENI. The CDR3 loop spans 16 amino acids. The V and J ends lost 3 bases and 1 base, in that order; junction bases with no gene match: 7. The CDR3 sequence is CASSPGRAGGSYEQYF. The CDR3 region has the DNA TGTGCCAGCTCACCCGGTAGGGCGGGAGGGTCCTACGAGCAGTACTTC. The variable domain in full, completed from reference TRBV18 and TRBJ2-7, reads NAGVMQNPRHLVRRRGQEARLRCSPMKGHSHVYWYRQLPEEGLKFMVYLQKENIIDESGMPKERFSAEFPKEGPSILRIQQVVRGDSAAYFCASSPGRAGGSYEQYFGPGTRLTVT.

This clonotype was found many times. This sequence joins TRBV12-3 or TRBV12-4 and TRBJ1-2; D is ambiguous. The CDR3 runs to 12 residues. Trimming took off 7 bases at V and 4 bases at J, with 10 bases between the two ends. DNA for the CDR3: TGTGCCAGCACCCAGGCAAGCTATGGCTACACCTTC. Its protein is CASTQASYGYTF.

As DNA, the CDR3 is TGTGCCAGCAGCGCCTTCTCGGGAGTCAAAAACATTCAGTACTTC. Translating it yields CASSAFSGVKNIQYF. This rearrangement joins TRBV6-1 to TRBJ2-4; tentatively, D is TRBD2 (6 bases). The CDR3 extends over 15 amino acids. The germline V gene encodes CDR1 MNHNS and CDR2 SASEGT. Trimming stripped 6 bases from V and 3 bases from J, with 15 bases between.

The CDR3 DNA reads TGCAGTGCTAGACAGACAGGGCCAAATGAAAAACTGTTTTTT. As protein: CSARQTGPNEKLFF. The chain employs TRBV20-1 and TRBJ1-4, with 7 bases aligning to TRBD1. Germline lookup yields CDR1 DFQATT and CDR2 SNEGSKA (reference sequence). The CDR3 spans 14 residues. The ends lost 2 bases at V and 5 bases at J; junction bases unmatched: 5.

On this clonotype itself: This sequence may be a read error, since a much larger clone differs from it by one base. The rearrangement joins TRBV3-1 to TRBJ2-7, with 7 bases lining up with TRBD2. V lost 4 bases and J lost 0; bases outside the gene matches: 6. This CDR3 spans 15 amino acids. Germline V lookup: CDR1 LGHDT, CDR2 YNNKEL (reference sequence). CDR3 DNA: TGTGCCAGCAGCCCGGGACTAACGAGCTCCTACGAGCAGTACTTC. Protein: CASSPGLTSSYEQYF.

This clonotype was counted a single time. This may come from a read error, since a much larger clone is one base off. The DNA of the CDR3 is TGTGCCAGCAGTTTATTGGGACTCAATGGTTCACCCCTCCACTTT. The encoded protein is CASSLLGLNGSPLHF. The chain combines TRBV27 with TRBJ1-6, with D tentatively TRBD1 (5 bases). CDR1 is MNHEY, CDR2 SMNVEV, per germline (reference sequence). CDR3 length: 15 residues. Trimming removed 1 base from V and 9 bases from J, with 13 bases in between.

This clonotype came up many times. The rearrangement links TRBV9 to TRBJ1-2; the match to TRBD1 covers 8 bases. This CDR3 is built from 16 residues. Trimming took 0 bases from V and 0 from J; bases not matched to a gene: 4. Germline loops: CDR1 SGDLS, CDR2 YYNGEE. This chain's CDR3 is CASSVGTGLTNYGYTF. CDR3 DNA sequence: TGTGCCAGCAGCGTAGGGACAGGGTTAACTAACTATGGCTACACCTTC.

There are many counts of this clonotype. V is TRBV20-1 and J is TRBJ2-5, with a weak D call TRBD2 (6 bases). Germline CDR1 and CDR2: DFQATT and SNEGSKA (reference sequence). Trimming left V 8 bases short and J 0 bases short, with 19 bases between. This CDR3 comprises 15 residues. Here the CDR3 reads CSQSEVGRYQETQYF. As DNA, the CDR3 is TGCAGTCAATCGGAAGTGGGGAGGTACCAAGAGACCCAGTACTTC.

This clonotype showed up many times. The V and J genes are TRBV30 and TRBJ1-4, with 7 bases fitting TRBD1. The germline V gene encodes CDR1 GTSNPN and CDR2 SVGIG (reference sequence). The CDR3 spans 14 residues. J lost 2 bases, V lost 5 bases, and 5 bases had no gene match. The CDR3 here is CAWSRGGTNEKLFF. CDR3 nucleotides: TGTGCCTGGTCCAGGGGGGGGACTAATGAAAAACTGTTTTTT. Variable domain in full (rest from reference TRBV30 and TRBJ1-4): SQTIHQWPATLVQPVGSPLSLECTVEGTSNPNLYWYRQAAGRGLQLLFYSVGIGQISSEVPQNLSASRPQDRQFILSSKKLLLSDSGFYLCAWSRGGTNEKLFFGSGTQLSVL.

This sequence joins TRBV19 and TRBJ1-1; TRBD1 might be the D (5 bases). Germline V gene data show CDR1 as LNHDA and CDR2 as SQIVND (reference sequence). This CDR3 is built from 16 residues. Between the trimmed V and J ends, which lost 1 base and 0 bases, there was a span of 12 bases. The DNA of the CDR3 is TGTGCCAGTAGTATAGCATTGAGGGGAATGAACACTGAAGCTTTCTTT. Residues: CASSIALRGMNTEAFF.

This clonotype was seen at least ten times. The chain uses TRBV7-9 and TRBJ1-1, with unresolved D. CDR1 is SEHNR and CDR2 is FQNEAQ in the germline V gene (reference sequence). Trimming pared 5 bases from V and 2 bases from J, leaving 12 bases between. The CDR3 contains 14 residues. The DNA of the CDR3 is TGTGCCAGCAGCGTAGGACGGGAAAACACTGAAGCTTTCTTT. Its protein product is CASSVGRENTEAFF.

This clonotype has ten or more counts. The chain has TRBV5-1 and TRBJ2-1; either TRBD1 or TRBD2 may fit D (7 bases each). This CDR3 comprises 15 residues. The germline V gene has CDR1 SGHRS and CDR2 YFSETQ. V lost 1 base and J 7 bases, leaving 15 bases between the germline ends. The CDR3 DNA reads TGCGCCAGCAGCTTGCGGCCAGGGGGAGGGAATGAGCAGTTCTTC. Translating it yields CASSLRPGGGNEQFF.

The chain links TRBV19 to TRBJ2-2; 7 bases map to TRBD1. Germline V CDR1 and CDR2: LNHDA, SQIVND (reference sequence). The CDR3 has 14 amino acids. V shed 5 bases, J shed 4 bases, and the junction held 4 bases outside the gene matches. CDR3: CASSGQVPTGELFF. Here the CDR3 DNA reads TGTGCCAGTAGTGGACAGGTCCCCACCGGGGAGCTGTTTTTT. The complete variable domain, with remaining parts taken from reference TRBV19 and TRBJ2-2, reads DGGITQSPKYLFRKEGQNVTLSCEQNLNHDAMYWYRQDPGQGLRLIYYSQIVNDFQKGDIAEGYSVSREKKESFPLTVTSAQKNPTAFYLCASSGQVPTGELFFGEGSRLTVL.

This clonotype was picked up many times. The V and J genes are TRBV28 and TRBJ1-6, with 7 bases that match TRBD1. This CDR3 is built from 18 residues. V lost 5 bases and J lost 0; bases outside the gene matches: 10. CDR1 is MDHEN and CDR2 is SYDVKM in the germline V gene. The CDR3: CASSRGPRQGSYNSPLHF. Here the CDR3 DNA reads TGTGCCAGCAGTCGCGGACCGAGACAGGGCTCCTATAATTCACCCCTCCACTTT.

This clonotype was recorded many times. The rearrangement uses TRBV5-1 and TRBJ1-1, with D unclear. Germline V gene data show CDR1 as SGHRS and CDR2 as YFSETQ. V was pared by 7 bases and J by 0 bases, with 10 bases between. This CDR3 has 13 amino acids. The CDR3 loop reads CASRDGVNTEAFF. CDR3 in DNA: TGCGCCAGCCGAGACGGAGTGAACACTGAAGCTTTCTTT.

This clonotype has just a few counts. The chain is built from TRBV5-4 and TRBJ1-2; 8 nucleotides agree with TRBD1. V dropped 0 bases and J dropped 7; count of bases not matched to a gene: 2. Germline CDR1 reads SGHNT; CDR2 reads YYREEE (reference sequence). This CDR3 is 13 amino acids long. The CDR3 DNA reads as TGTGCCAGCAGCTTGGGGACAGGGCCTGGCTACACCTTC. The encoded protein is CASSLGTGPGYTF. The full variable domain, in which reference TRBV5-4 and TRBJ1-2 provide the parts outside the CDR3, is ETGVTQSPTHLIKTRGQQVTLRCSSQSGHNTVSWYQQALGQGPQFIFQYYREEENGRGNFPPRFSGLQFPNYSSELNVNALELDDSALYLCASSLGTGPGYTFGSGTRLTVV.

This clonotype was picked up many times. The J gene is TRBJ1-4, the V gene TRBV6-1; TRBD1 matches at 7 bases. The CDR3 sequence is 13 residues long. Germline V CDR1 and CDR2: MNHNS, SASEGT. The V gene end was trimmed by 6 bases and the J gene end by 7 bases; junction bases not matched to a gene: 5. The CDR3 sequence: CASRQGNREKLFF. As DNA, the CDR3 is TGTGCCAGCAGACAGGGGAACCGTGAAAAACTGTTTTTT.

This clonotype has at least ten counts. This chain uses TRBV10-1 with TRBJ1-2; D gene uncertain. CDR3 length: 11 residues. Germline assignment: CDR1 WNHNN and CDR2 SYGVQD (reference sequence). The germline V and J ends were trimmed by 5 bases and 8 bases, with 9 bases remaining between them. The CDR3 is CASSWSHGYTF. The CDR3 DNA sequence: TGCGCCAGCAGTTGGTCCCACGGCTACACCTTC.

The chain links TRBV4-1 to TRBJ2-2, with a tentative D call TRBD2 (6 bases). This CDR3 spans 14 amino acids. CDR1 MGHRA and CDR2 YSYEKL come from the germline V gene. V lost 4 bases to trimming and J lost 5 bases, with 11 bases between them. In DNA, the CDR3 is TGCGCCAGCAGCCCCCGGGAGTTGACCGGGGAGCTGTTTTTT. This translates into CASSPRELTGELFF.

The chain recombines TRBV5-5 with TRBJ1-1; 9 bases map to TRBD1. Germline V gene sequence: CDR1 SGHKS, CDR2 YYEKEE (reference sequence). This CDR3 is 15 amino acids long. V dropped 1 base and J dropped 2; count of bases not matched to a gene: 3. This CDR3 reads CASSLTGGANTEAFF. The CDR3 DNA reads as TGTGCCAGCAGCTTGACAGGGGGCGCAAACACTGAAGCTTTCTTT.

This clonotype has at least ten counts. In DNA form, the CDR3 reads TGCAGCGTTGAAAGAGGGGGTTATGGCTACACCTTC. Translation: CSVERGGYGYTF. The V gene is TRBV29-1, the J gene TRBJ1-2; perhaps TRBD1 as D (6 bases). Trimming took off 2 bases at V and 5 bases at J, with 9 bases between the two ends. Germline loops: CDR1 SQVTM, CDR2 ANQGSEA. The CDR3 runs to 12 residues.

This clonotype was seen repeatedly, ten times or more. The CDR3 reads CSAPDLREQYF. CDR3 bases: TGCAGTGCTCCGGACCTACGGGAGCAGTACTTC. This sequence joins TRBV20-1 and TRBJ2-7, with D unclear. CDR1 is DFQATT and CDR2 is SNEGSKA in the germline V gene (reference sequence). The CDR3 length is 11 residues. The V end was cut by 5 bases, the J end by 7 bases, with 12 bases between.

At least ten counts were recorded for this clonotype. The CDR3 coding sequence is TGTGCCAGCAGTTACTCTCATCCGGCTAGCGGGAATTACGAGCAGTACTTC. Its translation is CASSYSHPASGNYEQYF. This rearrangement joins TRBV6-6 to TRBJ2-7; TRBD2 matches 9 bases. CDR1 MNHNY and CDR2 SVGAGI come from the germline V gene (reference sequence). CDR3 size: 17 residues. Losses at the gene ends were 0 bases for V and 4 bases for J; bases not matched to a gene: 10.

The chain is built from TRBV10-2 and TRBJ2-7, with D perhaps given as TRBD1 or TRBD2 (5 bases each). V gave up 6 bases and J gave up 3 bases, with 12 bases separating them. CDR3 size: 13 residues. The germline CDR1 and CDR2 sequences are WSHSY and SAAADI. This chain's CDR3 is CASRERGFYEQYF. The CDR3 bases are TGCGCCAGCAGAGAACGGGGCTTCTACGAGCAGTACTTC.

The chain is built from TRBV10-3 and TRBJ2-2; 13 nucleotides agree with TRBD2. There are 17 residues in the CDR3. Unmatched junction bases numbered 9, after V lost 6 bases and J lost 5 bases. Looked up from germline, CDR1 is ENHRY and CDR2 is SYGVKD. DNA for the CDR3: TGTGCCATCAGAGCGACTAGCGGGAGGAATTGGACCGGGGAGCTGTTTTTT. It translates to CAIRATSGRNWTGELFF.

This clonotype was detected only a few times. The chain carries TRBV18 and TRBJ1-2, with D unclear. V gave up 6 bases and J gave up 8 bases, with 22 bases separating them. This CDR3 spans 15 amino acids. The germline gives CDR1 KGHSH, CDR2 LQKENI. The CDR3 here is CASSPSGSSARGYTF. The CDR3 DNA is TGTGCCAGCTCTCCGTCGGGGAGCTCGGCGAGGGGCTACACCTTC.

The chain combines TRBV6-6 with TRBJ2-5; D is undetermined. CDR3 length: 13 residues. In germline, CDR1 is MNHNY, CDR2 SVGAGI (reference sequence). V lost 1 base and J 3 bases, leaving 6 bases between the germline ends. The CDR3 DNA is TGTGCCAGCAGTTACTACAGTAAAGAGACCCAGTACTTC. Translated, it gives CASSYYSKETQYF.

The chain joins TRBV7-3 to TRBJ2-1; no firm D call. Germline V CDR1 and CDR2: SGHTA, FQGTGA. Trimming cost V 1 base and J 9 bases, with 16 bases left between them. The CDR3 extends over 15 amino acids. In DNA form, the CDR3 reads TGTGCCAGCAGCTTAATACTGGCCCCTGTCAGTGAGCAGTTCTTC. Residues: CASSLILAPVSEQFF.

The sample holds a few counts of this clonotype. This chain links TRBV14 with TRBJ2-7; tentative D call: TRBD1 (6 bases). This CDR3 is 15 amino acids long. Germline V lookup: CDR1 SGHDN, CDR2 FVKESK. V gave up 3 bases and J gave up 2 bases, with 14 bases separating them. The DNA of the CDR3 is TGTGCCAGCAGCCACCCCCGGACAGAGGCCTACGAGCAGTACTTC. As protein: CASSHPRTEAYEQYF.

At least ten counts were recorded for this clonotype. This chain connects TRBV20-1 to TRBJ1-5; D is unclear. Trimming removed 3 bases from V and 0 bases from J, with 9 bases in between. The CDR3 covers 14 residues. CDR1 and CDR2 from the germline V gene are DFQATT and SNEGSKA (reference sequence). The CDR3 region has the DNA TGCAGTGCTAGTATCGGAGATAGCAATCAGCCCCAGCATTTT. Encoded protein: CSASIGDSNQPQHF.

Comment on this clonotype: The junction departs from the called germline gene at one end, perhaps through a read error. The chain carries TRBV18 and TRBJ2-7, with TRBD2 as a possible D gene (6 bases). Germline CDR1 reads KGHSH; CDR2 reads LQKENI. CDR3 length: 13 amino acids. CDR3 sequence reads: CASSPQEGYEQHF. CDR3 nucleotide sequence: TGTGCCAGCTCACCACAGGAGGGTTACGAGCAGCACTTC.